Each of the 7 T cell receptor beta chains below was sequenced from the same sample in a study of cytomegalovirus exposure and HLA in healthy donors. The primer mix had 60 Vbeta and 13 Jbeta primers. Sequenced by immunoSEQ multiplex PCR; TCRdb stores in-frame clones only, minus some. The table shows 150,000 to 200,000 clones, with 78% occurring only once. The sample comprised PBMCs. These receptors all stem from a female donor in good health and CMV-seronegative.

The genes are TRBV6-5 and TRBJ2-2; D is undetermined. The germline V gene encodes CDR1 MNHEY and CDR2 SVGAGI. With 4 bases removed from V and 4 bases from J, the gap between germline ends came to 13 bases. The CDR3 contains 15 residues. This CDR3 reads CASSLVPSITGELFF. DNA for the CDR3: TGTGCCAGCAGTTTAGTTCCCTCTATCACCGGGGAGCTGTTTTTT.

The chain links TRBV19 to TRBJ1-5; 7 bases agree with TRBD1. Per the germline V gene, CDR1 is LNHDA and CDR2 is SQIVND (reference sequence). The CDR3 runs 14 residues. Trimming removed 1 base from V and 7 bases from J; junction bases left unmatched: 4. The CDR3, as DNA: TGTGCCAGTAGTATAGGGACAGGTGAGCAGCCCCAGCATTTT. It specifies CASSIGTGEQPQHF.

This clone was picked up a small number of times. The chain has TRBV14 and TRBJ2-1, with 9 bases lining up with TRBD1. The CDR3 covers 18 residues. V gave up 2 bases and J gave up 4 bases; unmatched junction bases: 12. CDR1 is SGHDN and CDR2 is FVKESK in the germline V gene. The CDR3 sequence: CASSQSLLWTGDYNEQFF. The DNA of the CDR3 is TGTGCCAGCAGCCAAAGTCTCCTCTGGACAGGGGATTACAATGAGCAGTTCTTC.

The chain carries TRBV2 and TRBJ2-3, with D possibly matching TRBD1 (5 bases). Germline V CDR1 and CDR2: SNHLY, FYNNEI. Trimming shortened V by 3 bases and J by 6 bases, and 10 bases separated the two germline ends. The CDR3 sequence is 13 residues long. The CDR3 loop reads CASSEGPGDTQYF. The CDR3 nucleotides read TGTGCCAGCAGTGAGGGCCCAGGGGATACGCAGTATTTT.

The chain carries TRBV19 and TRBJ1-5; D possibly corresponds to TRBD1 (5 bases). In germline, CDR1 is LNHDA, CDR2 SQIVND (reference sequence). There are 15 residues in the CDR3. V was cut by 1 base and J by 5 bases, with 12 bases left in between. The CDR3 bases are TGTGCCAGTAGTATAGGGGGCACGGTGCATCAGCCCCAGCATTTT. Its protein is CASSIGGTVHQPQHF.

V gene TRBV27 combines with J gene TRBJ1-5, with 8 positions matching TRBD1. CDR1 and CDR2 (germline): MNHEY, SMNVEV (reference sequence). The CDR3 totals 19 residues. V dropped 0 bases and J dropped 1; count of bases not matched to a gene: 11. The CDR3 region has the DNA TGTGCCAGCAGTTTATCGGTCCAGGGGGCGGGGGGGAGCAATCAGCCCCAGCATTTT. Its translation: CASSLSVQGAGGSNQPQHF.

The chain recombines TRBV7-9 with TRBJ1-4; 9 positions match TRBD1. CDR1 is SEHNR and CDR2 is FQNEAQ in the germline V gene (reference sequence). J gave up 3 bases and V 5 bases, and 4 bases lay outside the gene matches. The CDR3 contains 15 residues. The CDR3 coding sequence is TGTGCCAGCAGCACGCACAGGGGGCCTAATGAAAAACTGTTTTTT. Amino acids: CASSTHRGPNEKLFF.